This T cell receptor beta chain was sequenced for a study of cytomegalovirus exposure and HLA in healthy donors. Study summary: There were 117 million unique TCR beta sequences, drawn from approximately 190 million T cells, in an earlier analysis.

General study points: Exclusion as indistinguishable affected some V segments, including TRBV6-2 and TRBV6-3.

Researchers ran the PCR with 60 Vbeta and 13 Jbeta primers. The repertoire was sequenced with immunoSEQ multiplex PCR; TCRdb's copy has only in-frame clones and lacks some. The profile shows about 110,000 clones, about 68% of them singletons. CDR3 size: 13 residues. Trimming cost V 9 bases and J 1 base, with 10 bases left between them. Germline CDR1 and CDR2: LNHDA and SQIVND (reference sequence). This clone was seen a few times. Its target is not known. This sequence joins TRBV19 and TRBJ1-3; D is unresolved. The sequence came from a young man in good health and CMV-seropositive. The sample comprised PBMCs. CDR3 DNA: TGTGCCAGAATAAGGAGATCTGGAAACACCATATATTTT. Protein product: CARIRRSGNTIYF.